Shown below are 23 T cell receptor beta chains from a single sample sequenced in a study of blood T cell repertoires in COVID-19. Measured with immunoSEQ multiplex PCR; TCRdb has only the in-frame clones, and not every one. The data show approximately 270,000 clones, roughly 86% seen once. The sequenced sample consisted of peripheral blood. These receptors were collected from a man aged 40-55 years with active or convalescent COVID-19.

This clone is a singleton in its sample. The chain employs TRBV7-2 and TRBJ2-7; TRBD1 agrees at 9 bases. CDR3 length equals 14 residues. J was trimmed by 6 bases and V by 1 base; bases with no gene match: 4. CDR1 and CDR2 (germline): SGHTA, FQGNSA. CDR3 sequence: CASSLESDRGEQYF. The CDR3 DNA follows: TGTGCCAGCAGCTTAGAGTCGGACAGGGGCGAGCAGTACTTC.

The CDR3 bases are TGTGCCAGCAGCGTCGCTAGCGGGGGGGCGAACGAGCAGTACTTC. This gives the protein CASSVASGGANEQYF. V gene TRBV7-9 combines with J gene TRBJ2-7; TRBD2 aligns across 12 bases. The CDR3 runs to 15 residues. Trimming at V came to 5 bases and at J to 5 bases, leaving 7 bases not matched to a gene. Per the germline V gene, CDR1 is SEHNR and CDR2 is FQNEAQ (reference sequence).

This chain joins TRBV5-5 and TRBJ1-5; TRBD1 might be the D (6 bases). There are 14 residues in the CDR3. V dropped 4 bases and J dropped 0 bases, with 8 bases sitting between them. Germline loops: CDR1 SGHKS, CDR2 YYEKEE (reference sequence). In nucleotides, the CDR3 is TGTGCCAGCAGCCAGGGGTTTAGCAATCAGCCCCAGCATTTT. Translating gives CASSQGFSNQPQHF.

CDR3 region: CASSLIGSGPYNEQFF. DNA of the CDR3: TGTGCCAGCAGCTTAATCGGTAGCGGACCTTACAATGAGCAGTTCTTC. The chain is built from TRBV7-3 and TRBJ2-1, with a possible D match to TRBD2 (6 bases). The CDR3 extends over 16 amino acids. Germline CDR1 and CDR2: SGHTA and FQGTGA. V lost 1 base, J lost 4 bases, and 14 bases lay in between.

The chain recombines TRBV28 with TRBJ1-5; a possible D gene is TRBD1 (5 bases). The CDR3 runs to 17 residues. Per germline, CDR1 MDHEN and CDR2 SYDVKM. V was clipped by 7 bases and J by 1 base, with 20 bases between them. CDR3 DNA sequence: TGTGCCAGCACAACCCCAATCGGCAGGGCAAGCAATCAGCCCCAGCATTTT. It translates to CASTTPIGRASNQPQHF.

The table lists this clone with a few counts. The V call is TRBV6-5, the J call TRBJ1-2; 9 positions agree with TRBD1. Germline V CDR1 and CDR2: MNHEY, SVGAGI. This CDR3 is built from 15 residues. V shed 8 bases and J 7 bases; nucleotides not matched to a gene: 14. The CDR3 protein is CASPSNRGLPSGYTF. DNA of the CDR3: TGTGCCAGCCCTTCTAACAGGGGGCTACCCTCTGGCTACACCTTC.

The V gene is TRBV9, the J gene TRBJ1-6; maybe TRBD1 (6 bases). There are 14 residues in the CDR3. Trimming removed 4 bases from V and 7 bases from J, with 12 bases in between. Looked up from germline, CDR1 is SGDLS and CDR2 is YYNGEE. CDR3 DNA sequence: TGTGCCAGCAGCCGGACAGTATCCAATTCACCCCTCCACTTT. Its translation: CASSRTVSNSPLHF. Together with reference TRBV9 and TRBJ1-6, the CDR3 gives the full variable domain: DSGVTQTPKHLITATGQRVTLRCSPRSGDLSVYWYQQSLDQGLQFLIQYYNGEERAKGNILERFSAQQFPDLHSELNLSSLELGDSALYFCASSRTVSNSPLHFGNGTRLTVT.

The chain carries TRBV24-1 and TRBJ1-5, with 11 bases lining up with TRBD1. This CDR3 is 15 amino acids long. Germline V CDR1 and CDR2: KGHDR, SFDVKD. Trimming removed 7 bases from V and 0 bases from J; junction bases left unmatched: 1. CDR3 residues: CATRGTGGSNQPQHF. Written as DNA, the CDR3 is TGTGCCACCAGGGGGACAGGGGGTAGCAATCAGCCCCAGCATTTT.

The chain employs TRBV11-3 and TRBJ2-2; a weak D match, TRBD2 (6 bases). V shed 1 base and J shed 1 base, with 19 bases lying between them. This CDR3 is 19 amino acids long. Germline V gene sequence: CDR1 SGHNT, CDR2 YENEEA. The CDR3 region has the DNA TGTGCCAGCAGCTTAGGTCGCGGGGCGGCCGGCTGGAACACCGGGGAGCTGTTTTTT. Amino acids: CASSLGRGAAGWNTGELFF.

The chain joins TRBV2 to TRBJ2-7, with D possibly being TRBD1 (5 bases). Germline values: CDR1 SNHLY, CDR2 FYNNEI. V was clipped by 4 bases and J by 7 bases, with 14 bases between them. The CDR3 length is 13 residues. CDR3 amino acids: CASSGPGLGEQYF. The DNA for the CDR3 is TGTGCCAGCAGTGGCCCAGGGCTGGGGGAGCAGTACTTC.

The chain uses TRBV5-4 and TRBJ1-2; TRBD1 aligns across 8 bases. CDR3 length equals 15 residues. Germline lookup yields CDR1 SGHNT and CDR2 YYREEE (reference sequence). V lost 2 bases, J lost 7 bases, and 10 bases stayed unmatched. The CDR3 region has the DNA TGTGCCAGCAGCTTTATTCAGGGGGCCGGATCTGGCTACACCTTC. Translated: CASSFIQGAGSGYTF.

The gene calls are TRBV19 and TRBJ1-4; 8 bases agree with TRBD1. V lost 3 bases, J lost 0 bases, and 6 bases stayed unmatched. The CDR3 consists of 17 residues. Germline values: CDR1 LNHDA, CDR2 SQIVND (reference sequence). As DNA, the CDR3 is TGTGCCAGTAGTATCCGGGACAGGCCGGCAACTAATGAAAAACTGTTTTTT. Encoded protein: CASSIRDRPATNEKLFF.

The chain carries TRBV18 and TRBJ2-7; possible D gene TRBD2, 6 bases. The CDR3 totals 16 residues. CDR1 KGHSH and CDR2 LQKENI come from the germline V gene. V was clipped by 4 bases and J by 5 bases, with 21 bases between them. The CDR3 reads CASSQGGPVTVHEQYF. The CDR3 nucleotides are TGTGCCAGCTCACAGGGAGGTCCCGTGACAGTCCACGAGCAGTACTTC.

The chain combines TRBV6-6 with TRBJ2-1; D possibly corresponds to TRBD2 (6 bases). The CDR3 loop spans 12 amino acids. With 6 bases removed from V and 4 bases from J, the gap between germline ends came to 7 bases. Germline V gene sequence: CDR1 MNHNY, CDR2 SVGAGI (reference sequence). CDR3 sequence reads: CASRGTYNEQFF. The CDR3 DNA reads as TGTGCCAGCAGGGGGACTTACAATGAGCAGTTCTTC.

CDR3 region: CASSQGLAVLNEQFF. The CDR3 DNA reads as TGTGCCAGCAGCCAGGGACTAGCGGTTTTAAATGAGCAGTTCTTC. This chain uses TRBV11-2 with TRBJ2-1; 11 bases are a match to TRBD2. After removal of 5 bases from V and 7 bases from J, the junction contained 7 bases not matched to a gene. CDR3 length equals 15 residues. The V gene's germline CDR1 is SGHAT and CDR2 FQNNGV.

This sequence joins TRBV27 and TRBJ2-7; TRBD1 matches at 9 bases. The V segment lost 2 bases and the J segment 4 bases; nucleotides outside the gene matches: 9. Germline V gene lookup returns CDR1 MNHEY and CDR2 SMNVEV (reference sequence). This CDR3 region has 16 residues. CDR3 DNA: TGTGCCAGCAGTTTAATAACCGGGACAGGGATATACGAGCAGTACTTC. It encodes CASSLITGTGIYEQYF.

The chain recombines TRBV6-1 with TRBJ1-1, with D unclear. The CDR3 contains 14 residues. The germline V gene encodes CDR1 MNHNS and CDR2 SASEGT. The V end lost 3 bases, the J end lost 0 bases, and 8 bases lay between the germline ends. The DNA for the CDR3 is TGTGCCAGCAGTGATGCAGCGATGAACACTGAAGCTTTCTTT. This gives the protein CASSDAAMNTEAFF.

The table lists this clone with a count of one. CDR3 protein: CASGDNFYGYTF. CDR3 coding DNA: TGTGCCAGCGGGGACAACTTCTATGGCTACACCTTC. The V call is TRBV2, the J call TRBJ1-2; possible D gene TRBD1, 6 bases. CDR1 SNHLY and CDR2 FYNNEI come from the germline V gene. Trimming removed 8 bases at V and 4 bases at J, with 11 bases between. The CDR3 has 12 residues.

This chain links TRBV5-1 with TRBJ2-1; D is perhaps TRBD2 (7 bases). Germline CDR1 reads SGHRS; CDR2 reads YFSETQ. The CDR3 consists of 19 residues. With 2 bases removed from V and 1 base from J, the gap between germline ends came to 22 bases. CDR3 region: CASSFGGHTGQASYNEQFF. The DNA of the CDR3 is TGCGCCAGCAGCTTCGGGGGGCACACAGGTCAGGCATCCTACAATGAGCAGTTCTTC.

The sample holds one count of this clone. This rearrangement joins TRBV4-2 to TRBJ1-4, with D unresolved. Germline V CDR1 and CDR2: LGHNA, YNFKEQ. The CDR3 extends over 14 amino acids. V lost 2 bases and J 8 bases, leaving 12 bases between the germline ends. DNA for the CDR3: TGTGCCAGCAGCCAAAGCCCCACGGGGGAAAAACTGTTTTTT. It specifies CASSQSPTGEKLFF.

The CDR3 here is CASSPGGSGSNQPQHF. In DNA form, the CDR3 reads TGTGCCAGCAGCCCGGGTGGGTCGGGGAGCAATCAGCCCCAGCATTTT. The chain uses TRBV7-6 and TRBJ1-5; D is ambiguous. V lost 5 bases to trimming and J lost 1 base, with 15 bases between them. Germline V gene lookup returns CDR1 SGHVS and CDR2 FNYEAQ. This CDR3 comprises 16 residues.

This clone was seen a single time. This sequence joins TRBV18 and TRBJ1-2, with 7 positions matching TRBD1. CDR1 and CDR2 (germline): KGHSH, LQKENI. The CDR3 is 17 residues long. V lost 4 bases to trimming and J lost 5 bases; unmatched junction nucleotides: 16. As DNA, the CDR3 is TGTGCCAGCTCACTCAGACAGGGTATCGAGTATCAGTATGGCTACACCTTC. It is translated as CASSLRQGIEYQYGYTF.

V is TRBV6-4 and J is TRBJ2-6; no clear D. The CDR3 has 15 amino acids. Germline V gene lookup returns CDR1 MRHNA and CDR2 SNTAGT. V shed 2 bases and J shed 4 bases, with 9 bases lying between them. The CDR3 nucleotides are TGTGCCAGCAGTGACACAGATTCCGGGGCCAACGTCCTGACTTTC. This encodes CASSDTDSGANVLTF.